This TCR beta chain was found in a study of technical replicates of blood from a handful of donors. Only a few counts were recorded for this clone. Here immunoSEQ multiplex PCR was the method, and the copy in TCRdb shows in-frame clones only, minus some. The table shows about 82,000 clones, with around 94% occurring only once. This CDR3 has 10 amino acids. In germline, CDR1 is MNHEY, CDR2 SVGAGI. V shed 10 bases and J 8 bases; nucleotides not matched to a gene: 2. The specimen was T cells isolated from PBMCs. This clonotype originated in a human donor in good health. This sequence joins TRBV6-5 and TRBJ2-1; 7 bases agree with TRBD2. CDR3 amino acids: CATGRYEQFF. In DNA form, the CDR3 reads TGTGCCACCGGGAGGTATGAGCAGTTCTTC.